One and the same sample provided the 14 T cell receptor beta chains below, sequenced in a study of shared clonotypes between healthy human individuals. Clones were read by immunoSEQ multiplex PCR, and TCRdb kept only the in-frame ones, dropping some. The data contain 2 million to 3 million clones, approximately 93% of them singletons. Sequencing input: naive CD4+ T cells from PBMCs. The subset is: CD45RA+ positively selected. These receptors all come from a man between 18 and 35 years old in good health. Some clones in this sample may be carry-over from other donors' samples.

This chain uses TRBV5-4 with TRBJ2-1; 9 bases line up with TRBD2. Trimming cost V 4 bases and J 12 bases; bases outside gene matches: 8. This CDR3 is built from 13 residues. CDR1 SGHNT and CDR2 YYREEE come from the germline V gene (reference sequence). In nucleotides, the CDR3 is TGTGCCAGCAGCCCTCAAGGCGGGAGGGGGCAGTTCTTC. Translation gives CASSPQGGRGQFF.

The gene calls are TRBV7-6 and TRBJ2-7; maybe TRBD2 (5 bases). With 1 base removed from V and 3 bases from J, the gap between germline ends came to 10 bases. The CDR3 is made up of 14 amino acids. In germline, CDR1 is SGHVS, CDR2 FNYEAQ. CDR3 amino acids: CASSLDGVGYEQYF. As DNA, the CDR3 is TGTGCCAGCAGCTTAGACGGGGTAGGCTACGAGCAGTACTTC. The entire variable domain, with the rest obtained from reference TRBV7-6 and TRBJ2-7, is as follows: GAGVSQSPRYKVTKRGQDVALRCDPISGHVSLYWYRQALGQGPEFLTYFNYEAQQDKSGLPNDRFSAERPEGSISTLTIQRTEQRDSAMYRCASSLDGVGYEQYFGPGTRLTVT.

Turning to this clone: The identical CDR3 is also encoded by other nucleotide sequences in the sample. The V and J genes are TRBV6-5 and TRBJ2-7, with 8 bases lining up with TRBD1. This CDR3 contains 14 residues. Germline values: CDR1 MNHEY, CDR2 SVGAGI. Trimming took 7 bases from V and 0 from J; bases not matched to a gene: 5. CDR3 loop: CASTRTGSSYEQYF. CDR3 sequence (DNA): TGTGCCAGCACCCGGACAGGGAGCTCCTACGAGCAGTACTTC.

This chain connects TRBV16 to TRBJ2-7; maybe TRBD1 (6 bases). V was trimmed by 1 base and J by 0 bases, leaving 10 bases between them. Germline assignment: CDR1 KGHSY and CDR2 FQNENV. There are 15 residues in the CDR3. The CDR3 loop reads CASSQFRTASYEQYF. CDR3 sequence (DNA): TGTGCCAGCAGCCAATTCCGGACAGCCTCCTACGAGCAGTACTTC.

The chain combines TRBV28 with TRBJ1-5; D might be TRBD1 (5 bases). The ends were cut back, 6 bases at V and 5 bases at J, with 14 bases in the middle. The CDR3 consists of 14 residues. In germline, CDR1 is MDHEN, CDR2 SYDVKM. CDR3 in amino acids: CASRLTQAYQPQHF. The CDR3 DNA is TGTGCCAGCAGGTTGACACAGGCTTATCAGCCCCAGCATTTT.

The sample holds one count of this clone. The J gene is TRBJ2-1, the V gene TRBV5-1; 8 positions agree with TRBD1. Germline V CDR1 and CDR2: SGHRS, YFSETQ. The CDR3 extends over 15 amino acids. V was clipped by 4 bases and J by 9 bases; unmatched bases: 12. CDR3 in amino acids: CASSPASQGAGEQFF. The CDR3, as DNA: TGCGCCAGCAGCCCGGCTTCTCAGGGGGCTGGTGAGCAGTTCTTC.

The chain employs TRBV19 and TRBJ1-3; D call uncertain. Between the trimmed V and J ends, which lost 7 bases and 0 bases, there was a span of 13 bases. Per germline, CDR1 LNHDA and CDR2 SQIVND (reference sequence). This CDR3 comprises 15 residues. The CDR3 DNA reads as TGTGCCAGTACCATGGACGGCCACTCTGGAAACACCATATATTTT. It codes for CASTMDGHSGNTIYF.

This chain links TRBV5-1 with TRBJ2-7; tentatively, D is TRBD1 (6 bases). Looked up from germline, CDR1 is SGHRS and CDR2 is YFSETQ. The CDR3 runs 15 residues. The V and J ends lost 1 base and 5 bases respectively, with 16 bases between them. CDR3 in amino acids: CASSLPLAGVDEQYF. CDR3 coding DNA: TGCGCCAGCAGCTTGCCACTGGCAGGGGTTGACGAGCAGTACTTC.

The chain is built from TRBV9 and TRBJ2-7; TRBD1 matches at 7 bases. Germline V gene sequence: CDR1 SGDLS, CDR2 YYNGEE. The ends lost 0 bases at V and 7 bases at J; junction bases unmatched: 7. The CDR3 loop spans 14 amino acids. The CDR3 protein is CASSVGQGIGEQYF. As DNA, the CDR3 is TGTGCCAGCAGCGTAGGACAGGGAATAGGGGAGCAGTACTTC.

The CDR3 nucleotides are TGTGCCAGCACTTTCGGGATTAACACCGGGGAGCTGTTTTTT. Amino acids: CASTFGINTGELFF. The V gene is TRBV6-1, the J gene TRBJ2-2; D perhaps matches TRBD2 (5 bases). Germline V CDR1 and CDR2: MNHNS, SASEGT. The CDR3 length is 14 residues. Trimming removed 7 bases at V and 2 bases at J, with 11 bases between.

In the case of this clone: The junction differs from germline at one of its ends, possibly a read error. This specimen includes other DNA sequences encoding the same CDR3. CDR3 coding DNA: TGTGCCAGCAGCTCCGGACCGCAGAACACTGAAGCTTTCTTT. Protein sequence: CASSSGPQNTEAFF. The chain uses TRBV5-1 and TRBJ1-1; no firm D call. The CDR3 covers 14 residues. Germline CDR1 reads SGHRS; CDR2 reads YFSETQ.

V gene TRBV7-2 combines with J gene TRBJ2-4; D call uncertain. V dropped 5 bases and J dropped 0 bases, with 17 bases sitting between them. CDR1 is SGHTA, CDR2 FQGNSA, per germline. The CDR3 consists of 17 residues. CDR3 nucleotides: TGTGCCAGCAGCCCAACCCCCCCGTGGCCAGCCAAAAACATTCAGTACTTC. Protein: CASSPTPPWPAKNIQYF.

The CDR3 DNA reads as TGTGCCAGCAGCCTAGCGGGGCTTTCCTACAATGAGCAGTTCTTC. It is translated as CASSLAGLSYNEQFF. The chain carries TRBV28 and TRBJ2-1, with 9 nucleotides matching TRBD2. This CDR3 is built from 15 residues. The J segment lost 1 base and the V segment lost 6 bases, leaving 4 bases of the junction unmatched. Per germline, CDR1 MDHEN and CDR2 SYDVKM.

The rearrangement uses TRBV9 and TRBJ1-4; 9 bases align to TRBD1. The CDR3 is 14 amino acids. Germline CDR1 and CDR2: SGDLS and YYNGEE. V shed 4 bases and J 6 bases; nucleotides not matched to a gene: 4. The CDR3, as DNA: TGTGCCAGCAGCTACACAGGGGGCTATGAAAAACTGTTTTTT. Its protein product is CASSYTGGYEKLFF.